A single sample is the source of the 16 T cell receptor beta chains below, sequenced in a study of T cell repertoires in cytomegalovirus infection. TCRdb recomputed calls from the reads with MiXCR, one row per CDR3 protein. Of 150,000 to 200,000 distinct CDR3 sequences listed, approximately 20% are singletons. Sequencing used PBMCs. These receptors were obtained from a human donor in good health (CMV status not recorded). Some clones in this sample may be carry-over from other donors' samples.

In its sample, this clonotype was seen a few times. The CDR3 loop reads CASSLDRISETQYF. The CDR3 coding sequence is TGTGCCAGCAGCTTAGACAGGATTTCGGAGACCCAGTACTTC. The gene calls are TRBV5-4 and TRBJ2-5; possibly TRBD1 for D (6 bases). Between the trimmed V and J ends, which lost 2 bases and 5 bases, there was a span of 13 bases. The CDR3 spans 14 residues. Germline CDR1 and CDR2: SGHNT and YYREEE (reference sequence).

This clonotype occurred a few times. The chain links TRBV19 to TRBJ2-4, with TRBD2 identical over 12 bases. CDR1 is LNHDA and CDR2 is SQIVND in the germline V gene (reference sequence). The CDR3 spans 15 residues. V was pared by 6 bases and J by 2 bases, with 2 bases of the junction left unmatched. In DNA, the CDR3 is TGTGCCAGTAGCTGGACTAGCGGGACCAAAAACATTCAGTACTTC. Protein sequence: CASSWTSGTKNIQYF.

This clonotype was detected a few times. The V gene is TRBV28, the J gene TRBJ2-7, with 9 bases identical to TRBD1. The CDR3 has 16 amino acids. V shed 5 bases and J 4 bases; nucleotides not matched to a gene: 12. Germline-derived CDR1 and CDR2 are MDHEN and SYDVKM. CDR3 amino acids: CASSPRPGQGSYEQYF. DNA of the CDR3: TGTGCCAGCAGTCCAAGACCGGGACAGGGCTCTTACGAGCAGTACTTC.

In this sample, this clonotype turned up many times. The rearrangement joins TRBV12-3 or TRBV12-4 to TRBJ1-2, with 12 bases aligning to TRBD1. V gave up 7 bases and J gave up 3 bases; unmatched junction bases: 6. The CDR3 contains 15 residues. The CDR3 DNA is TGTGCCAGCAACCACCGGGACAGGGGGCACTATGGCTACACCTTC. This sequence encodes CASNHRDRGHYGYTF.

In this sample, this clonotype turned up many times. The gene calls are TRBV7-2 and TRBJ2-5; 9 bases are a match to TRBD2. There are 15 residues in the CDR3. Trimming took 5 bases from V and 2 from J; bases not matched to a gene: 6. From germline, CDR1 is SGHTA and CDR2 FQGNSA. CDR3 protein: CASSQTAGGQETQYF. CDR3 nucleotides: TGTGCCAGCAGCCAGACGGCGGGAGGGCAAGAGACCCAGTACTTC.

In this sample, this clonotype turned up a few times. The chain carries TRBV11-3 and TRBJ2-2; TRBD1 matches at 8 bases. CDR3 size: 14 residues. Germline V gene data show CDR1 as SGHNT and CDR2 as YENEEA. Trimming cost V 5 bases and J 7 bases; bases outside gene matches: 6. The CDR3 region is CASSRTGNDGELFF. CDR3 sequence (DNA): TGTGCCAGCAGCAGGACAGGGAATGACGGGGAGCTGTTTTTT.

Remarks on this clonotype: Being one base from a much bigger clone, this may be a read error. The chain recombines TRBV11-3 with TRBJ2-1; D may be TRBD2 (6 bases). Trimming took off 1 base at V and 3 bases at J, with 22 bases between the two ends. CDR3 size: 19 residues. Germline-derived CDR1 and CDR2 are SGHNT and YENEEA. The CDR3: CASSLARPSSREYYNEQFF. The CDR3 DNA sequence: TGTGCCAGCAGCTTAGCTCGACCAAGTAGTCGGGAGTACTACAATGAGCAGTTCTTC.

This clonotype came up a few times. This chain uses TRBV6-6 with TRBJ2-7, with 7 bases lining up with TRBD1. The junction had 11 bases not matched to a gene; V was cut back by 6 bases and J by 3 bases. The CDR3 is 15 residues long. CDR1 is MNHNY, CDR2 SVGAGI, per germline (reference sequence). In DNA, the CDR3 is TGTGCCAGCAGCTCCGGGACAGTCGAGAGCTACGAGCAGTACTTC. Translation gives CASSSGTVESYEQYF.

Notes on this clonotype: Germline and junction disagree at one end, which may indicate a read error. V usage is TRBV7-4 and J usage is TRBJ2-7, with 9 bases matching TRBD1. The CDR3 has 15 residues. Germline V gene data show CDR1 as SGHVT and CDR2 as SQSDAQ. Here the CDR3 reads CASSRGQGISYVQYF. CDR3 in DNA: TGTGCCAGCAGCCGAGGACAGGGGATTTCCTACGTGCAGTACTTC.

V gene TRBV10-3 combines with J gene TRBJ1-5; possibly TRBD1 for D (5 bases). Deletions cut 2 bases from V and 3 bases from J, with 8 bases between. CDR1 and CDR2 from the germline V gene are ENHRY and SYGVKD. The length of the CDR3 is 14 residues. CDR3 in amino acids: CAISEQGNNQPQHF. The CDR3 DNA reads as TGTGCCATCAGTGAGCAGGGTAACAATCAGCCCCAGCATTTT.

This clonotype was detected many times. The genes are TRBV19 and TRBJ1-1; possible D gene TRBD1, 6 bases. Per the germline V gene, CDR1 is LNHDA and CDR2 is SQIVND (reference sequence). The CDR3 is 15 residues long. Trimming stripped 7 bases from V and 5 bases from J, with 20 bases between. CDR3 nucleotides: TGTGCCAGTACCAGAATCGACAGGAAGGGGACTGAAGCTTTCTTT. Translation gives CASTRIDRKGTEAFF.

This chain connects TRBV14 to TRBJ2-3; D remains unclear. Trimming pared 2 bases from V and 6 bases from J, leaving 9 bases between. Germline values: CDR1 SGHDN, CDR2 FVKESK. The CDR3 length is 13 residues. The CDR3 sequence is CASSQFVRDTQYF. CDR3 coding DNA: TGTGCCAGCAGCCAATTCGTCCGGGATACGCAGTATTTT. The full variable domain, with the rest looked up from reference TRBV14 and TRBJ2-3, is EAGVTQFPSHSVIEKGQTVTLRCDPISGHDNLYWYRRVMGKEIKFLLHFVKESKQDESGMPNNRFLAERTGGTYSTLKVQPAELEDSGVYFCASSQFVRDTQYFGPGTRLTVL.

This sequence joins TRBV28 and TRBJ2-7, with unresolved D. The CDR3 extends over 14 amino acids. Per the germline V gene, CDR1 is MDHEN and CDR2 is SYDVKM. Trimming pared 2 bases from V and 3 bases from J, leaving 11 bases between. The CDR3 reads CASSLAERNYEQYF. The CDR3 coding sequence is TGTGCCAGCAGTTTAGCGGAACGGAACTACGAGCAGTACTTC.

The chain has TRBV6-2 or TRBV6-3 and TRBJ1-4; D not resolved. Trimming cost V 2 bases and J 5 bases, with 12 bases left between them. The CDR3 runs 15 residues. Germline V gene lookup returns CDR1 MNHEY and CDR2 SVGEGT. As DNA, the CDR3 is TGTGCCAGCAGTTACGCGACCCAGCTCAATGAAAAACTGTTTTTT. Translated: CASSYATQLNEKLFF.

This clonotype occurred a few times. J is TRBJ2-1 and V is TRBV6-5; 9 bases are a match to TRBD1. Looked up from germline, CDR1 is MNHEY and CDR2 is SVGAGI. J gave up 0 bases and V 2 bases, and 14 bases lay outside the gene matches. CDR3 size: 20 residues. The CDR3 sequence: CASSYHGTGILGASYNEQFF. Here the CDR3 DNA reads TGTGCCAGCAGTTACCACGGGACAGGGATACTTGGGGCCTCCTACAATGAGCAGTTCTTC.

This clonotype appeared a few times. The chain joins TRBV6-2 or TRBV6-3 to TRBJ2-1; D might be TRBD2 (6 bases). This CDR3 region has 15 residues. Trimming took 4 bases from V and 3 from J, leaving 13 bases between them. Germline V gene sequence: CDR1 MNHEY, CDR2 SVGEGT. The CDR3 here is CASSWGDGDYNEQFF. CDR3 nucleotide sequence: TGTGCCAGCAGTTGGGGGGACGGAGACTACAATGAGCAGTTCTTC.